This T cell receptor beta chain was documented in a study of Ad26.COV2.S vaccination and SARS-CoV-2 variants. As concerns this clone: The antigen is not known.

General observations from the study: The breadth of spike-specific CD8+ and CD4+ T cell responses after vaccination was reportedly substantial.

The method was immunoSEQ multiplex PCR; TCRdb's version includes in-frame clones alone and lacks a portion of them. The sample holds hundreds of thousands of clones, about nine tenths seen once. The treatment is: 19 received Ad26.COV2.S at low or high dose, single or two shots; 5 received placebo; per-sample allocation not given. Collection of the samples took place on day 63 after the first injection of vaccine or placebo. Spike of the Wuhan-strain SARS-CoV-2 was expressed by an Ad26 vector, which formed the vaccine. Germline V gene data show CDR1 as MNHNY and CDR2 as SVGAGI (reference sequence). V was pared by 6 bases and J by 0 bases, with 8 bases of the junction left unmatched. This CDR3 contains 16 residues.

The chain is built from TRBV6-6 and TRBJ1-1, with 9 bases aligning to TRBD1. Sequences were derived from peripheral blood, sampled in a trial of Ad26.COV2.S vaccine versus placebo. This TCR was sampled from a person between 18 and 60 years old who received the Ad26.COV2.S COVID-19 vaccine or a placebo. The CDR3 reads CASSDRDRAMNTEAFF. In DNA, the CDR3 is TGTGCCAGCAGCGACCGGGACAGGGCCATGAACACTGAAGCTTTCTTT.